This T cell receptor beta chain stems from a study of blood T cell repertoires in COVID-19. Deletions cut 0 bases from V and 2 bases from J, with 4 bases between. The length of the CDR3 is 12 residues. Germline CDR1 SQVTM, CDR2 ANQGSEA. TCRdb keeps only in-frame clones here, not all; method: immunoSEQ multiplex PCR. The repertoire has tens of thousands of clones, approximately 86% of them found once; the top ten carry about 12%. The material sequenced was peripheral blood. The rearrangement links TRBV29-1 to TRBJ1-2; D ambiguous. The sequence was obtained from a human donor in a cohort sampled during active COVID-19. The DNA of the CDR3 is TGCAGCGTTGAAGACGGGAACTATGGCTACACCTTC. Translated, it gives CSVEDGNYGYTF.